This T cell receptor beta chain appears in the sequencing data of a study of blood T cell repertoires in COVID-19. Across the whole study: The study drew acute and convalescent COVID-19 samples from the United States, Italy and Spain. PBMCs, B-cell-depleted T cells, or T cells provided the cDNA or gDNA that made up the material.

Per the original methods: Reference gene primer amplification gave nucleated cell count estimates. TCRdb's copy holds only in-frame clones and misses some; the assay was immunoSEQ multiplex PCR. The V and J calls and clone size come from that table; D and trimming were worked out from the DNA. The sample includes 650,000 to 800,000 clones, approximately 90% of them seen just once. This CDR3 has 12 residues. V lost 6 bases and J lost 13, with 18 bases in between. This receptor was obtained from a woman in her late teens or twenties with acute or convalescent COVID-19. Sample: peripheral blood. The V and J genes are TRBV12-3 or TRBV12-4 and TRBJ1-2, with D perhaps matching TRBD1 (6 bases). The CDR3 coding sequence is TGTGCCAGCAGCCCGGGGACATACGCGGCCACCTTC. It translates to CASSPGTYAATF.